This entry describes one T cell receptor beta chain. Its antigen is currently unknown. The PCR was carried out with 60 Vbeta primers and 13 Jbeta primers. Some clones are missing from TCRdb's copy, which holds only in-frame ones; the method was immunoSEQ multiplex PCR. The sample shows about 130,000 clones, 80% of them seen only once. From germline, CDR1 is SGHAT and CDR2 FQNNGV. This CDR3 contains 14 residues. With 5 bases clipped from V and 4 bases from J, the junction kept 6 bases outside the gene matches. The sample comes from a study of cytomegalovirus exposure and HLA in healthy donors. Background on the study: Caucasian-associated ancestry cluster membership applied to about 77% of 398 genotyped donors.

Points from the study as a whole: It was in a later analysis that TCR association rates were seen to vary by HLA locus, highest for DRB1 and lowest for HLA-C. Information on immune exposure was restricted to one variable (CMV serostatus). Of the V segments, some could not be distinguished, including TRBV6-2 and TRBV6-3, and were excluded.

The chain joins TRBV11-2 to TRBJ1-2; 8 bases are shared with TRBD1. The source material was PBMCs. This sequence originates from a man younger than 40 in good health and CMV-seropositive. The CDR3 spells CASSRDRGPYGYTF. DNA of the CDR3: TGTGCCAGCAGCCGAGACAGGGGCCCCTATGGCTACACCTTC.